This T cell receptor beta chain appears in the sequencing data of a study of PD-L1 blockade in urothelial cancer. Trimming pared 4 bases from V and 2 bases from J, leaving 8 bases between. Germline V gene sequence: CDR1 SGHRS, CDR2 YFSETQ. This CDR3 has 13 amino acids. Produced via immunoSEQ multiplex PCR; TCRdb's table is partial and in-frame only. The table records more than 35,000 clones, approximately 78% of them present only once. This sequence originates from a man aged 65-85 years with urothelial cancer. V is TRBV5-1 and J is TRBJ2-3; D gene uncertain. Here the sequenced sample was PBMCs, taken around atezolizumab (anti-PD-L1) treatment. The CDR3, as DNA: TGCGCCAGCAGCCCCGAGCTCACAGATACGCAGTATTTT. Residues: CASSPELTDTQYF. The full variable domain, completed using reference TRBV5-1 and TRBJ2-3, is KAGVTQTPRYLIKTRGQQVTLSCSPISGHRSVSWYQQTPGQGLQFLFEYFSETQRNKGNFPGRFSGRQFSNSRSEMNVSTLELGDSALYLCASSPELTDTQYFGPGTRLTVL.